A selection of T cell receptor beta chains follows, all from one sample in a study of CD8 T cells in ankylosing spondylitis. TCRdb redid the calling of the 5' RACE reads with MiXCR, one entry per CDR3 protein. The sample has under 400,000 distinct CDR3 sequences; around 10% are singletons. Specimen: blood, either unsorted or a sorted T cell fraction (not recorded which). The source of these receptors is a female donor with ankylosing spondylitis or in good health (not recorded which). Both conserved end residues are part of each CDR3. The order of the fields is CDR3 protein, CDR3 DNA, V gene, clone size, D gene, J gene. A D gene is named only where the DNA matches it firmly. Expanded clones are given a class, and other clones once, few, many or no size at all.

cdr3_aa: CASSFTTNTGELFF
cdr3_nt: TGCGCCAGCAGCTTTACAACGAACACCGGGGAGCTGTTTTTT
v_call: TRBV5-1
clone_size: many
d_call: .
j_call: TRBJ2-2

cdr3_aa: CASRGGMSTDTQYF
cdr3_nt: TGCGCCAGCAGGGGGGGTATGAGCACAGATACGCAGTATTTT
v_call: TRBV5-1
clone_size: .
d_call: .
j_call: TRBJ2-3

cdr3_aa: CASSSAPFSRELFF
cdr3_nt: TGTGCCAGCAGTTCTGCTCCTTTTTCCAGGGAGCTGTTTTTT
v_call: TRBV27
clone_size: many
d_call: .
j_call: TRBJ2-2

cdr3_aa: CSAKLDRGEYNEQFF
cdr3_nt: TGCAGTGCCAAACTCGACAGGGGCGAATACAATGAGCAGTTCTTC
v_call: TRBV20-1
clone_size: many
d_call: TRBD1
j_call: TRBJ2-1

cdr3_aa: CASNLDEGPQPQHF
cdr3_nt: TGCGCCAGCAACTTGGATGAGGGGCCTCAGCCCCAGCATTTT
v_call: TRBV5-1
clone_size: .
d_call: .
j_call: TRBJ1-5

cdr3_aa: CSAHPRDRGIGEQYF
cdr3_nt: TGCAGTGCCCATCCGCGGGACAGGGGAATCGGCGAGCAGTACTTC
v_call: TRBV20-1
clone_size: .
d_call: TRBD1
j_call: TRBJ2-7

cdr3_aa: CASSPLRGPNTEAFF
cdr3_nt: TGTGCCAGCAGCCCCTTACGGGGGCCGAACACTGAAGCTTTCTTT
v_call: TRBV11-2
clone_size: .
d_call: .
j_call: TRBJ1-1

cdr3_aa: CASSSGGRSTDTQYF
cdr3_nt: TGCGCCAGCAGCTCAGGAGGCAGATCCACAGATACGCAGTATTTT
v_call: TRBV5-1
clone_size: many
d_call: .
j_call: TRBJ2-3

cdr3_aa: CASSGRAGDYNEQFF
cdr3_nt: TGCGCCAGCAGCGGCCGGGCCGGAGACTACAATGAGCAGTTCTTC
v_call: TRBV5-1
clone_size: .
d_call: .
j_call: TRBJ2-1

cdr3_aa: CSAIARTSFPYEQYF
cdr3_nt: TGCAGTGCCATAGCGAGGACTAGCTTCCCCTACGAGCAGTACTTC
v_call: TRBV20-1
clone_size: many
d_call: TRBD2
j_call: TRBJ2-7

cdr3_aa: CSVRQRTSNEQFF
cdr3_nt: TGCAGCGTTAGACAACGGACTAGTAATGAGCAGTTCTTC
v_call: TRBV29-1
clone_size: .
d_call: TRBD2
j_call: TRBJ2-1

cdr3_aa: CSARVPPRRDSSLQDTQYF
cdr3_nt: TGCAGTGCTAGAGTCCCGCCCAGGCGTGACTCCAGCCTCCAAGATACGCAGTATTTT
v_call: TRBV20-1
clone_size: .
d_call: .
j_call: TRBJ2-3

cdr3_aa: CASSLGLVLTYNEQFF
cdr3_nt: TGTGCCAGCAGTTTAGGACTAGTCCTAACCTACAATGAGCAGTTCTTC
v_call: TRBV12-3/TRBV12-4
clone_size: many
d_call: .
j_call: TRBJ2-1

cdr3_aa: CASSGRPGQGLTNEKLFF
cdr3_nt: TGTGCCAGCAGCGGAAGACCGGGACAGGGATTAACTAATGAAAAACTGTTTTTT
v_call: TRBV11-1
clone_size: many
d_call: TRBD1
j_call: TRBJ1-4

cdr3_aa: CASSGNPSGRGEQFF
cdr3_nt: TGTGCCAGCAGTGGCAACCCTAGCGGGCGAGGTGAGCAGTTCTTC
v_call: TRBV25-1
clone_size: .
d_call: TRBD2
j_call: TRBJ2-1

cdr3_aa: CATSRDQGEQFF
cdr3_nt: TGTGCCACCAGCAGAGATCAGGGTGAGCAGTTCTTC
v_call: TRBV15
clone_size: many
d_call: .
j_call: TRBJ2-1